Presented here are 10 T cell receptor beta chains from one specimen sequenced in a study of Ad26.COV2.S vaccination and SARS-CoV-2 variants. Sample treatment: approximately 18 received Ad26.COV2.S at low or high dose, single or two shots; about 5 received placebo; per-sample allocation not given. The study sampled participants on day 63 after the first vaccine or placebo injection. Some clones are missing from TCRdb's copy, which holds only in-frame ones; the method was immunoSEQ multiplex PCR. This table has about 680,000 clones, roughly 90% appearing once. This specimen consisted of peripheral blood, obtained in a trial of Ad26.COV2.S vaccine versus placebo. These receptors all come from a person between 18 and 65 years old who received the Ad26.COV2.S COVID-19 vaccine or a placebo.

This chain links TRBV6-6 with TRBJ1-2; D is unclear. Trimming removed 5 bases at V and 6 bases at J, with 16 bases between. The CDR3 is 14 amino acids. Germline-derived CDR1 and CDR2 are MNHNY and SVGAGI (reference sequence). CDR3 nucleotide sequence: TGTGCCAGCAGTCCCTCTGTGGCGGAAAATGGCTACACCTTC. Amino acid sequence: CASSPSVAENGYTF.

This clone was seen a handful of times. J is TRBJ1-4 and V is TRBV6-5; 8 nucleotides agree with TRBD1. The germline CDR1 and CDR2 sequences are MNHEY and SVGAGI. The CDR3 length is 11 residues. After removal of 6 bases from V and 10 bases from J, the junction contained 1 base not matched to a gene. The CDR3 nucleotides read TGTGCCAGCAGCGACAGGGGAAAACTGTTTTTT. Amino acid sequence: CASSDRGKLFF.

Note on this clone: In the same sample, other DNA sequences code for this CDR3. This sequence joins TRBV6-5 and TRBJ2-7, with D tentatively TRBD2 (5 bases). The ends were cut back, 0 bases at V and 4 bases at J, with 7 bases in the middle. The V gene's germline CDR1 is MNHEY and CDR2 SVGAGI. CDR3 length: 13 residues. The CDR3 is CASSYSRAYEQYF. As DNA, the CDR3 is TGTGCCAGCAGTTACTCGAGGGCTTACGAGCAGTACTTC.

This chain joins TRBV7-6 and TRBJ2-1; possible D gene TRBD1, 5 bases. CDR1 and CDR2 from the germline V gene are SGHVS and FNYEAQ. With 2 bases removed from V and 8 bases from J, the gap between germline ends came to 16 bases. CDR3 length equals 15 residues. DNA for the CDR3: TGTGCCAGCAGCTTACAGGGTCGGGTTGGCGATGAGCAGTTCTTC. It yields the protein CASSLQGRVGDEQFF.

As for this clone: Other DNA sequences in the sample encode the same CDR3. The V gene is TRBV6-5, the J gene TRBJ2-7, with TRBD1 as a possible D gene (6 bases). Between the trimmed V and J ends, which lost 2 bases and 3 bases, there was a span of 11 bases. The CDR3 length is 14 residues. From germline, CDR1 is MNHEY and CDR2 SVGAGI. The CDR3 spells CASSYGGSRYEQYF. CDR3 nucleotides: TGTGCCAGCAGTTACGGGGGCAGCCGCTACGAGCAGTACTTC.

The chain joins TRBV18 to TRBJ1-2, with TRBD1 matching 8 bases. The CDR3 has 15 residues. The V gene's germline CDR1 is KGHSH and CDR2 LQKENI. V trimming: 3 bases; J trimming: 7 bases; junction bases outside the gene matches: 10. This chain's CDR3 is CASSPSRGQGGGYTF. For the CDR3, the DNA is TGTGCCAGCTCACCTTCGCGAGGACAGGGTGGTGGCTACACCTTC.

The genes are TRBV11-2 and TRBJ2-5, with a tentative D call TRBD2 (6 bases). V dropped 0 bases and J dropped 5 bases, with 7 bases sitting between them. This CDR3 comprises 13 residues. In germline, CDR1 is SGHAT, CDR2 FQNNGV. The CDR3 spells CASSLDRGETQYF. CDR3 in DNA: TGTGCCAGCAGCTTAGATCGGGGGGAGACCCAGTACTTC.

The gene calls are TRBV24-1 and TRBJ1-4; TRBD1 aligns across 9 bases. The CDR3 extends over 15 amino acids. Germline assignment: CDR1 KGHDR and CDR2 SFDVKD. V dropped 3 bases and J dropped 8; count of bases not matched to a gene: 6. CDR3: CATSDGRQGDEKLFF. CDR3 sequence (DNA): TGTGCCACCAGTGATGGGAGACAGGGGGACGAAAAACTGTTTTTT.

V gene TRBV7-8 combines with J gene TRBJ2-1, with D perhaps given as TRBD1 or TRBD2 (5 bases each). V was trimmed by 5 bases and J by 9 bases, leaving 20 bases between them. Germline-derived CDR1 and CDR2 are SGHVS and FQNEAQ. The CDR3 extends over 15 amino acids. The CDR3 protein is CASSQGRGKPREQFF. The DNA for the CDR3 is TGTGCCAGCAGCCAGGGCCGGGGAAAACCTCGTGAGCAGTTCTTC. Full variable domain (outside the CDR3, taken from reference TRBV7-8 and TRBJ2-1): GAGVSQSPRYKVAKRGQDVALRCDPISGHVSLFWYQQALGQGPEFLTYFQNEAQLDKSGLPSDRFFAERPEGSVSTLKIQRTQQEDSAVYLCASSQGRGKPREQFFGPGTRLTVL.

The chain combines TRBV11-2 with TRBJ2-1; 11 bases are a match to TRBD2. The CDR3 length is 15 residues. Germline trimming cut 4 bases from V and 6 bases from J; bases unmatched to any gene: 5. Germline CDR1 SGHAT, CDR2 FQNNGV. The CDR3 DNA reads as TGTGCCAGCAGCTCGATTAGCGGGAGGGGCAATGAGCAGTTCTTC. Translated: CASSSISGRGNEQFF.